These 30 T cell receptor beta chains originate from one sample sequenced in a study of response to subunit inactivated influenza vaccine. MiXCR, run by TCRdb on the RT-PCR reads, gives a single entry per CDR3 protein. The sample lists over 750,000 distinct CDR3 sequences, about 20% seen once, with approximately 10% in the top ten. The sample consisted of PBMCs from blood, taken around 5 days after vaccination. The receptors originated from a man aged 50 to 60 who received an inactivated influenza vaccine.

The chain's CDR3 is CASSLGPRRLAGGGFSYEQYF. The CDR3 DNA reads as TGTGCCAGCAGTTTAGGCCCCCGCCGACTAGCGGGAGGAGGATTCTCCTACGAGCAGTACTTC. The rearrangement uses TRBV28 and TRBJ2-7, with 13 bases lining up with TRBD2. Trimming took 2 bases from V and 0 from J; bases not matched to a gene: 16. This CDR3 region has 21 residues. Germline CDR1 MDHEN, CDR2 SYDVKM.

The chain carries TRBV20-1 and TRBJ2-7, with 11 positions matching TRBD1. CDR1 and CDR2 (germline): DFQATT, SNEGSKA (reference sequence). Trimming took 3 bases from V and 2 from J; bases not matched to a gene: 6. The CDR3 extends over 15 amino acids. The DNA of the CDR3 is TGCAGTGCTAGCTCGGACAGGGGGCCCCCCTACGAGCAGTACTTC. Protein product: CSASSDRGPPYEQYF.

V is TRBV28 and J is TRBJ2-1; 10 nucleotides match TRBD2. Germline CDR1 MDHEN, CDR2 SYDVKM. The CDR3 is 17 residues long. V was clipped by 6 bases and J by 4 bases; unmatched bases: 12. The CDR3, as DNA: TGTGCCAGCAGGTCAGGTGGACTAGCGGATACTTACAATGAGCAGTTCTTC. As protein: CASRSGGLADTYNEQFF. Full variable domain (remainder filled in from reference TRBV28 and TRBJ2-1): DVKVTQSSRYLVKRTGEKVFLECVQDMDHENMFWYRQDPGLGLRLIYFSYDVKMKEKGDIPEGYSVSREKKERFSLILESASTNQTSMYLCASRSGGLADTYNEQFFGPGTRLTVL.

V and J are TRBV5-1 and TRBJ1-1; TRBD1 might be the D (6 bases). The V end lost 1 base, the J end lost 1 base, and 11 bases lay between the germline ends. The CDR3 runs 15 residues. The germline gives CDR1 SGHRS, CDR2 YFSETQ. CDR3 residues: CASSLMWGRNTEAFF. CDR3 sequence (DNA): TGCGCCAGCAGCTTGATGTGGGGGCGGAACACTGAAGCTTTCTTT.

In its sample, this clonotype was seen a few times. In DNA, the CDR3 is TGTGCCAGCAGCTTCCGGTGGGGACAATCCTACGAGCAGTACTTC. As protein: CASSFRWGQSYEQYF. J is TRBJ2-7 and V is TRBV14, with a tentative D call TRBD1 (6 bases). The germline gives CDR1 SGHDN, CDR2 FVKESK. V was cut by 5 bases and J by 1 base, with 15 bases left in between. This CDR3 is built from 15 residues. The full variable domain, rest sourced from reference TRBV14 and TRBJ2-7, is EAGVTQFPSHSVIEKGQTVTLRCDPISGHDNLYWYRRVMGKEIKFLLHFVKESKQDESGMPNNRFLAERTGGTYSTLKVQPAELEDSGVYFCASSFRWGQSYEQYFGPGTRLTVT.

This clonotype was recorded a few times. The genes are TRBV10-2 and TRBJ2-7; D is perhaps TRBD2 (5 bases). Trimming stripped 4 bases from V and 0 bases from J, with 19 bases between. CDR3 length: 17 residues. Germline-derived CDR1 and CDR2 are WSHSY and SAAADI. This CDR3 reads CASSGSGRQILSYEQYF. In DNA, the CDR3 is TGCGCCAGCAGTGGGAGCGGTCGTCAGATTCTCTCCTACGAGCAGTACTTC.

This clonotype is a singleton in its sample. This chain uses TRBV30 with TRBJ2-7, with D uncertain. The length of the CDR3 is 11 residues. V was clipped by 0 bases and J by 7 bases, with 7 bases between them. Germline V gene sequence: CDR1 GTSNPN, CDR2 SVGIG (reference sequence). This CDR3 reads CAWSVLKEQYF. The CDR3 DNA reads TGTGCCTGGAGTGTTCTTAAAGAGCAGTACTTC. The variable domain in full, with the rest retrieved from reference TRBV30 and TRBJ2-7, is SQTIHQWPATLVQPVGSPLSLECTVEGTSNPNLYWYRQAAGRGLQLLFYSVGIGQISSEVPQNLSASRPQDRQFILSSKKLLLSDSGFYLCAWSVLKEQYFGPGTRLTVT.

The V call is TRBV7-2, the J call TRBJ2-1; 12 bases align to TRBD2. Germline lookup yields CDR1 SGHTA and CDR2 FQGNSA. The CDR3 is 16 residues long. The trim removed 4 bases at V and 7 bases at J, leaving 8 bases unmatched. The CDR3 region has the DNA TGTGCCAGCAGCTCCCAGACTAGCGGGAGTTTAAATGAGCAGTTCTTC. Encoded protein: CASSSQTSGSLNEQFF.

V gene TRBV6-1 combines with J gene TRBJ2-1; 9 nucleotides align to TRBD1. From germline, CDR1 is MNHNS and CDR2 SASEGT. V gave up 6 bases and J gave up 3 bases; unmatched junction bases: 6. The CDR3 loop spans 15 amino acids. Here the CDR3 DNA reads TGTGCCAGCAGGGCACCGGGACAGGGCTACAATGAGCAGTTCTTC. This translates into CASRAPGQGYNEQFF.

This chain links TRBV4-3 with TRBJ2-7; 7 bases fit TRBD1. Germline trimming cut 0 bases from V and 1 base from J; bases unmatched to any gene: 12. Per the germline V gene, CDR1 is LGHNA and CDR2 is YSLEER. This CDR3 comprises 18 residues. The CDR3 is CASSQDPAGTDVSYEQYF. DNA for the CDR3: TGCGCCAGCAGCCAAGACCCCGCCGGGACAGACGTATCCTACGAGCAGTACTTC.

As regards this clonotype: One end of the junction is discordant with germline, which a read error may explain. In DNA form, the CDR3 reads TGTGCTAGCAGCCCGGGCGCGGTCGGACAGTCCTACGAGCAGTACTTC. This codes for CASSPGAVGQSYEQYF. The V call is TRBV7-7, the J call TRBJ2-7, with D tentatively TRBD1 (6 bases). Germline V CDR1 and CDR2: SSHAT, FNYEAQ (reference sequence). CDR3 length: 16 amino acids.

J is TRBJ1-5 and V is TRBV5-1, with TRBD1 identical over 8 bases. CDR1 SGHRS and CDR2 YFSETQ come from the germline V gene. V shed 3 bases and J 5 bases; nucleotides not matched to a gene: 4. The CDR3 loop spans 14 amino acids. For the CDR3, the DNA is TGCGCCAGCAGCTCGGGACAGGCAGATCAGCCCCAGCATTTT. It codes for CASSSGQADQPQHF.

This clonotype was seen a few times. The chain carries TRBV27 and TRBJ1-3; D unresolved. CDR3 length: 13 residues. With 3 bases removed from V and 3 bases from J, the gap between germline ends came to 6 bases. The germline V gene has CDR1 MNHEY and CDR2 SMNVEV (reference sequence). CDR3 nucleotide sequence: TGTGCCAGCAGTTTTCGAGGTGGAAACACCATATATTTT. Translated, it gives CASSFRGGNTIYF.

There are a few counts of this clonotype. This chain links TRBV15 with TRBJ1-2; 8 bases map to TRBD1. V was pared by 0 bases and J by 5 bases, with 2 bases of the junction left unmatched. In germline, CDR1 is LNHNV, CDR2 YYDKDF (reference sequence). CDR3 length: 14 residues. The CDR3 sequence is CATSRDRQGYGYTF. The CDR3, as DNA: TGTGCCACCAGCAGAGACAGACAGGGGTATGGCTACACCTTC. Combining the CDR3 with reference TRBV15 and TRBJ1-2 gives the whole variable domain DAMVIQNPRYQVTQFGKPVTLSCSQTLNHNVMYWYQQKSSQAPKLLFHYYDKDFNNEADTPDNFQSRRPNTSFCFLDIRSPGLGDTAMYLCATSRDRQGYGYTFGSGTRLTVV.

This clonotype has only a few counts. The chain employs TRBV20-1 and TRBJ2-1; tentatively, D is TRBD1 or TRBD2 (5 bases each). The ends were cut back, 0 bases at V and 15 bases at J, with 12 bases in the middle. This CDR3 is 11 amino acids long. Germline values: CDR1 DFQATT, CDR2 SNEGSKA (reference sequence). CDR3 protein: CSARDSGPPFF. In DNA form, the CDR3 reads TGCAGTGCTAGAGATTCGGGGCCCCCGTTCTTC.

In its sample, this clonotype was seen many times. The chain recombines TRBV4-2 with TRBJ2-2; D possibly corresponds to TRBD2 (5 bases). With 0 bases removed from V and 13 bases from J, the gap between germline ends came to 15 bases. CDR3 size: 14 residues. Germline loops: CDR1 LGHNA, CDR2 YNFKEQ. The CDR3 spells CASSQDRGPVGLFF. The CDR3 nucleotides read TGTGCCAGCAGCCAAGATCGGGGTCCGGTAGGGCTGTTTTTT.

The V call is TRBV6-2 or TRBV6-3, the J call TRBJ2-7; TRBD1 matches 8 bases. This CDR3 spans 15 amino acids. The V gene end was trimmed by 6 bases and the J gene end by 2 bases; junction bases not matched to a gene: 9. Germline CDR1 and CDR2: MNHEY and SVGEGT. In DNA, the CDR3 is TGTGCCAGCAGAGACCGGGACAGGACAACCTACGAGCAGTACTTC. As protein: CASRDRDRTTYEQYF.

This chain connects TRBV10-3 to TRBJ2-5, with 11 bases that match TRBD2. This CDR3 is built from 14 residues. The junction had 9 bases not matched to a gene; V was cut back by 10 bases and J by 5 bases. Germline CDR1 ENHRY, CDR2 SYGVKD. The CDR3, as DNA: TGTGCCACCGTAGCGGGGGGGTATTTGGAGACCCAGTACTTC. Translating gives CATVAGGYLETQYF.

The chain uses TRBV7-2 and TRBJ2-3; 16 bases are a match to TRBD2. This CDR3 region has 17 residues. Per the germline V gene, CDR1 is SGHTA and CDR2 is FQGNSA. V lost 4 bases to trimming and J lost 1 base; unmatched junction nucleotides: 2. CDR3 residues: CASSSGTSGRGTDTQYF. CDR3 nucleotide sequence: TGTGCCAGCAGCTCCGGGACTAGCGGGAGGGGCACAGATACGCAGTATTTT.

J is TRBJ2-5 and V is TRBV20-1, with TRBD1 matching over 9 bases. This CDR3 has 14 amino acids. Per the germline V gene, CDR1 is DFQATT and CDR2 is SNEGSKA (reference sequence). Trimming removed 6 bases from V and 2 bases from J; junction bases left unmatched: 7. The CDR3 is CSADRGIKQETQYF. CDR3 in DNA: TGCAGTGCAGACAGGGGGATAAAACAAGAGACCCAGTACTTC.

The CDR3 region is CASTLGSRNTQYF. The CDR3 DNA reads as TGTGCCAGCACCCTTGGTAGCCGAAATACGCAGTATTTT. The chain uses TRBV28 and TRBJ2-3; D uncertain. Between the trimmed V and J ends, which lost 7 bases and 7 bases, there was a span of 15 bases. Germline V lookup: CDR1 MDHEN, CDR2 SYDVKM. CDR3 length: 13 amino acids.

V usage is TRBV6-5 and J usage is TRBJ1-6; a weak D match, TRBD1 (5 bases). CDR3 size: 13 residues. The germline V gene encodes CDR1 MNHEY and CDR2 SVGAGI. Trimming removed 2 bases from V and 10 bases from J, with 9 bases in between. Written as DNA, the CDR3 is TGTGCCAGCAGTTACGGGGGGGGATCACCCCTCCACTTT. This encodes CASSYGGGSPLHF.

Notes on this clonotype: A single base separates this from a much larger clone, so it may be a read error. The CDR3 does not close with the conserved phenylalanine or tryptophan, likely indicating a read error. V and J are TRBV15 and TRBJ1-6; D unclear. Germline CDR1 and CDR2: LNHNV and YYDKDF (reference sequence). The CDR3 has 13 amino acids. The V gene lost 0 bases and the J gene lost 6 bases, with 3 bases spanning the gap. The CDR3 region has the DNA TGTGCCACCAGCAGAGAGAGTAATTCACCCCTCCACCTT. It translates to CATSRESNSPLHL.

The rearrangement uses TRBV20-1 and TRBJ2-7, with 8 bases matching TRBD1. The CDR3 is 13 amino acids. Germline CDR1 and CDR2: DFQATT and SNEGSKA (reference sequence). The trim removed 5 bases at V and 3 bases at J, leaving 6 bases unmatched. The CDR3 nucleotides read TGCAGTGCTGAGGACGGGACAGGCTACGAGCAGTACTTC. It translates to CSAEDGTGYEQYF.

This clonotype was observed a handful of times. J is TRBJ1-1 and V is TRBV7-9, with 7 positions matching TRBD1. Looked up from germline, CDR1 is SEHNR and CDR2 is FQNEAQ (reference sequence). The CDR3 is made up of 12 amino acids. Unmatched junction bases numbered 5, after V lost 5 bases and J lost 8 bases. CDR3 loop: CASSVGTAEAFF. The CDR3 bases are TGTGCCAGCAGCGTAGGGACAGCCGAAGCTTTCTTT.

The rearrangement uses TRBV27 and TRBJ2-7, with 13 nucleotides matching TRBD2. Germline CDR1 MNHEY, CDR2 SMNVEV (reference sequence). The CDR3 length is 16 residues. V was pared by 2 bases and J by 3 bases, with 4 bases of the junction left unmatched. DNA of the CDR3: TGTGCCAGCAGTTTACACGGGACTAGCGGGGTCTACGAGCAGTACTTC. Translated: CASSLHGTSGVYEQYF.

This clonotype was seen a handful of times. The V and J genes are TRBV7-6 and TRBJ1-1; D call uncertain. CDR1 and CDR2 (germline): SGHVS, FNYEAQ. The CDR3 runs 12 residues. V dropped 2 bases and J dropped 7 bases, with 8 bases sitting between them. CDR3 in DNA: TGTGCCAGCAGCTTAATTTCGAATGAAGCTTTCTTT. Translated: CASSLISNEAFF.

The chain uses TRBV7-2 and TRBJ2-3; D unclear. V dropped 1 base and J dropped 0 bases, with 14 bases sitting between them. This CDR3 spans 17 amino acids. From germline, CDR1 is SGHTA and CDR2 FQGNSA. The CDR3 is CASSLVGTAASTDTQYF. In DNA, the CDR3 is TGTGCCAGCAGCTTAGTAGGTACGGCGGCTAGCACAGATACGCAGTATTTT.

This clonotype appeared a few times. This chain links TRBV11-2 with TRBJ2-3; 11 positions agree with TRBD2. V was clipped by 1 base and J by 0 bases; unmatched bases: 3. Looked up from germline, CDR1 is SGHAT and CDR2 is FQNNGV. The CDR3 is made up of 17 amino acids. The CDR3 coding sequence is TGTGCCAGCAGCTTAGGCCGGACTAGCGGGAGCACAGATACGCAGTATTTT. Its protein is CASSLGRTSGSTDTQYF. The complete variable domain, with remaining parts taken from reference TRBV11-2 and TRBJ2-3, reads EAGVAQSPRYKIIEKRQSVAFWCNPISGHATLYWYQQILGQGPKLLIQFQNNGVVDDSQLPKDRFSAERLKGVDSTLKIQPAKLEDSAVYLCASSLGRTSGSTDTQYFGPGTRLTVL.

This chain joins TRBV7-9 and TRBJ2-1; D possibly corresponds to TRBD1 (5 bases). Germline-derived CDR1 and CDR2 are SEHNR and FQNEAQ (reference sequence). The CDR3 is made up of 15 amino acids. Trimming pared 1 base from V and 6 bases from J, leaving 13 bases between. CDR3 sequence: CASSLEGLGSNEQFF. In DNA form, the CDR3 reads TGTGCCAGCAGCTTAGAGGGGTTAGGATCCAATGAGCAGTTCTTC.